A single sample gave rise to the 16 T cell receptor beta chains below, sequenced in a study of cytomegalovirus exposure and HLA in healthy donors. 13 Jbeta primers and 60 Vbeta primers were used for the PCR. Sequencing used immunoSEQ multiplex PCR; TCRdb keeps in-frame clones, though not all of them. The sample comprises about 120,000 clones, approximately 80% of which are singletons, and roughly 2% rests with the top ten. Material: PBMCs. These receptors came from a man aged 18 to 30 in good health and CMV-seronegative.

The chain is built from TRBV6-5 and TRBJ1-5; D may be TRBD1 (6 bases). Per the germline V gene, CDR1 is MNHEY and CDR2 is SVGAGI. The CDR3 runs to 14 residues. V shed 6 bases and J shed 11 bases, with 20 bases lying between them. The CDR3 nucleotides are TGTGCCAGCAGCTTGGACAGTCGTGGTGTGGCCCAGCATTTT. The encoded protein is CASSLDSRGVAQHF.

V is TRBV19 and J is TRBJ2-2, with D hard to call. Deletions cut 5 bases from V and 6 bases from J, with 13 bases between. The germline CDR1 and CDR2 sequences are LNHDA and SQIVND (reference sequence). CDR3 length: 14 residues. CDR3 DNA: TGTGCCAGTAGTGGCCCCACAGTAGCCGGGGAGCTGTTTTTT. It codes for CASSGPTVAGELFF.

V gene TRBV2 combines with J gene TRBJ2-7; 7 bases align to TRBD2. The CDR3 length is 18 residues. After removal of 0 bases from V and 2 bases from J, the junction contained 13 bases not matched to a gene. Germline CDR1 is SNHLY and CDR2 is FYNNEI. This CDR3 reads CASSEARSLAVLTYEQYV. The CDR3 nucleotides read TGTGCCAGCAGTGAAGCCCGTAGTCTAGCGGTTCTTACCTACGAGCAGTACGTC.

The chain has TRBV15 and TRBJ2-7, with 8 positions matching TRBD1. In germline, CDR1 is LNHNV, CDR2 YYDKDF (reference sequence). The V segment lost 1 base and the J segment 3 bases; nucleotides outside the gene matches: 5. The CDR3 contains 15 residues. CDR3 in amino acids: CATSRVNRGVYEQYF. CDR3 nucleotides: TGTGCCACCAGCAGAGTGAACAGGGGGGTCTACGAGCAGTACTTC.

This clone was observed a single time. The rearrangement joins TRBV7-9 to TRBJ1-4, with 9 positions matching TRBD1. The V segment lost 5 bases and the J segment 3 bases; nucleotides outside the gene matches: 4. Germline assignment: CDR1 SEHNR and CDR2 FQNEAQ (reference sequence). The CDR3 sequence is 15 residues long. In nucleotides, the CDR3 is TGTGCCAGCAGCCAGAGACAGGGGGCTAATGAAAAACTGTTTTTT. Residues: CASSQRQGANEKLFF.

The chain has TRBV9 and TRBJ2-3; D may be TRBD2 (6 bases). CDR1 SGDLS and CDR2 YYNGEE come from the germline V gene. The CDR3 length is 14 residues. With 3 bases removed from V and 2 bases from J, the gap between germline ends came to 10 bases. The CDR3 nucleotides read TGTGCCAGCAGCGCGGAGGGGACCACAGATACGCAGTATTTT. This translates into CASSAEGTTDTQYF. The full variable domain, its missing parts supplied by reference TRBV9 and TRBJ2-3, is DSGVTQTPKHLITATGQRVTLRCSPRSGDLSVYWYQQSLDQGLQFLIQYYNGEERAKGNILERFSAQQFPDLHSELNLSSLELGDSALYFCASSAEGTTDTQYFGPGTRLTVL.

This clone was counted a few times. J is TRBJ1-1 and V is TRBV29-1, with 7 bases lining up with TRBD1. This CDR3 is 13 amino acids long. With 3 bases clipped from V and 3 bases from J, the junction kept 4 bases outside the gene matches. From germline, CDR1 is SQVTM and CDR2 ANQGSEA. CDR3 region: CSVDKDRYTEAFF. CDR3 in DNA: TGCAGCGTTGACAAGGACAGGTACACTGAAGCTTTCTTT. Combining the CDR3 with reference TRBV29-1 and TRBJ1-1 gives the whole variable domain SAVISQKPSRDICQRGTSLTIQCQVDSQVTMMFWYRQQPGQSLTLIATANQGSEATYESGFVIDKFPISRPNLTFSTLTVSNMSPEDSSIYLCSVDKDRYTEAFFGQGTRLTVV.

This rearrangement joins TRBV5-1 to TRBJ2-3; D uncertain. The CDR3 is 16 residues long. The germline V gene has CDR1 SGHRS and CDR2 YFSETQ. Trimming left V 0 bases short and J 0 bases short, with 11 bases between. The CDR3 DNA follows: TGCGCCAGCAGCTTGGGAGCTATTCCTAGCACAGATACGCAGTATTTT. This sequence encodes CASSLGAIPSTDTQYF.

The chain carries TRBV19 and TRBJ2-2, with a weak D call TRBD1 (6 bases). The CDR3 loop spans 14 amino acids. Germline lookup yields CDR1 LNHDA and CDR2 SQIVND (reference sequence). Trimming shortened V by 3 bases and J by 8 bases, and 13 bases separated the two germline ends. The CDR3 bases are TGTGCCAGTAGTATGAGTATGGGGGCGGGGGAGCTGTTTTTT. It yields the protein CASSMSMGAGELFF.

This clone has only a few counts. This CDR3 is CASSMGQGGETQYF. The CDR3 coding sequence is TGTGCCAGCAGTATGGGACAGGGAGGAGAGACCCAGTACTTC. This chain links TRBV25-1 with TRBJ2-5; 9 nucleotides match TRBD1. V gave up 5 bases and J gave up 4 bases; unmatched junction bases: 5. The length of the CDR3 is 14 residues. Germline CDR1 reads MGHDK; CDR2 reads SYGVNS.

V is TRBV27 and J is TRBJ2-7, with TRBD2 matching 10 bases. J was trimmed by 2 bases and V by 6 bases; bases with no gene match: 7. Per germline, CDR1 MNHEY and CDR2 SMNVEV (reference sequence). The CDR3 consists of 15 residues. Written as DNA, the CDR3 is TGTGCCAGCAGCCAATCTAGCGGGAGCCCCTACGAGCAGTACGTC. It specifies CASSQSSGSPYEQYV.

The sample holds a few counts of this clone. This sequence joins TRBV30 and TRBJ1-2; a weak D match, TRBD1 (5 bases). Looked up from germline, CDR1 is GTSNPN and CDR2 is SVGIG (reference sequence). CDR3 length: 14 amino acids. Trimming stripped 3 bases from V and 3 bases from J, with 14 bases between. CDR3 sequence (DNA): TGTGCCTGGAGAACAGGACCAACGGACTATGGCTACACCTTC. Amino acids: CAWRTGPTDYGYTF.

V is TRBV11-1 and J is TRBJ1-4; D is ambiguous. Trimming removed 5 bases at V and 7 bases at J, with 11 bases between. The CDR3 covers 13 residues. Germline V gene sequence: CDR1 SGHAT, CDR2 FQDESV (reference sequence). CDR3: CASSPWLGEKLFF. The CDR3 region has the DNA TGTGCCAGCAGCCCTTGGCTTGGTGAAAAACTGTTTTTT.

The chain recombines TRBV5-1 with TRBJ2-5, with TRBD1 as a possible D gene (7 bases). V was cut by 4 bases and J by 3 bases, with 16 bases left in between. The germline V gene has CDR1 SGHRS and CDR2 YFSETQ. This CDR3 has 15 amino acids. The CDR3 DNA follows: TGCGCCAGCAGCAGCCAGGGGGGAGCGGAAGAGACCCAGTACTTC. It specifies CASSSQGGAEETQYF.

This clone appeared a few times. The chain recombines TRBV4-1 with TRBJ2-2; TRBD1 might be the D (7 bases). The CDR3 has 16 amino acids. Trimming removed 4 bases at V and 8 bases at J, with 20 bases between. Germline V lookup: CDR1 MGHRA, CDR2 YSYEKL. CDR3 region: CASSPRGRSGRGELFF. The CDR3 nucleotides read TGCGCCAGCAGCCCTAGGGGGCGTAGCGGCAGGGGGGAGCTGTTTTTT.

V and J are TRBV30 and TRBJ2-7; TRBD1 agrees at 7 bases. The V gene end was trimmed by 3 bases and the J gene end by 4 bases; junction bases not matched to a gene: 6. Germline V lookup: CDR1 GTSNPN, CDR2 SVGIG (reference sequence). The CDR3 has 13 residues. The CDR3 nucleotides read TGTGCCTGGAGCAGACAGGGAGTTTACGAGCAGTACTTC. Encoded protein: CAWSRQGVYEQYF.